A single sample is the source of the 9 T cell receptor beta chains below, sequenced in a study of CD8 T cells in Susac syndrome. RNA in amounts of roughly 0.45 to 1 ug was reverse transcribed with random hexamers. TCRdb fed the immunoSEQ multiplex PCR reads into MiXCR, producing one record per CDR3 protein. The table records some 450,000 distinct CDR3 sequences, about 85% of them present only once. Material for sequencing was CD8+ T cells from PBMCs. The receptor source for this set is a human donor with multiple sclerosis.

This chain links TRBV29-1 with TRBJ2-7; 7 bases agree with TRBD1. V shed 7 bases and J 6 bases; nucleotides not matched to a gene: 6. CDR1 and CDR2 from the germline V gene are SQVTM and ANQGSEA. The CDR3 consists of 11 residues. CDR3 bases: TGCAGCGCTTTGACAGGGTTCGAGCAGTACTTC. Protein: CSALTGFEQYF.

The gene calls are TRBV27 and TRBJ1-1; D call uncertain. This CDR3 is built from 13 residues. Germline values: CDR1 MNHEY, CDR2 SMNVEV (reference sequence). V was trimmed by 3 bases and J by 1 base, leaving 6 bases between them. The CDR3: CASSFSANTEAFF. The CDR3 DNA reads as TGTGCCAGCAGTTTCTCAGCGAACACTGAAGCTTTCTTT.

The rearrangement joins TRBV6-5 to TRBJ2-7, with D uncertain. Looked up from germline, CDR1 is MNHEY and CDR2 is SVGAGI. V was clipped by 1 base and J by 1 base, with 14 bases between them. The CDR3 sequence is 16 residues long. CDR3 amino acids: CASSYWSMQESYEQYF. As DNA, the CDR3 is TGTGCCAGCAGTTACTGGAGTATGCAGGAGTCCTACGAGCAGTACTTC.

This clonotype occurred once. The gene calls are TRBV20-1 and TRBJ2-7, with unresolved D. Trimming shortened V by 5 bases and J by 6 bases, and 11 bases separated the two germline ends. The CDR3 contains 11 residues. Germline values: CDR1 DFQATT, CDR2 SNEGSKA (reference sequence). CDR3 amino acids: CSALLSGEQYF. DNA of the CDR3: TGCAGTGCTCTCCTTAGTGGCGAGCAGTACTTC.

This clonotype has a handful of counts. The V call is TRBV4-1, the J call TRBJ2-7; D possibly uses TRBD1 or TRBD2 (6 bases each). Between the trimmed V and J ends, which lost 5 bases and 5 bases, there was a span of 19 bases. CDR1 and CDR2 (germline): MGHRA, YSYEKL. The CDR3 contains 15 residues. Here the CDR3 DNA reads TGCGCCAGCAGCACGGGGGCGGGGTCTACCCACGAGCAGTACTTC. This sequence encodes CASSTGAGSTHEQYF.

The rearrangement joins TRBV29-1 to TRBJ2-3, with D perhaps TRBD1 (6 bases). There are 15 residues in the CDR3. CDR1 is SQVTM and CDR2 is ANQGSEA in the germline V gene. V was cut by 2 bases and J by 3 bases, with 15 bases left in between. Here the CDR3 reads CSVESGAEMTDTQYF. The CDR3 nucleotides are TGCAGCGTTGAATCAGGGGCCGAAATGACAGATACGCAGTATTTT.

This chain connects TRBV7-9 to TRBJ1-2; TRBD1 matches 8 bases. The J segment lost 5 bases and the V segment lost 3 bases, leaving 5 bases of the junction unmatched. The length of the CDR3 is 14 residues. Germline-derived CDR1 and CDR2 are SEHNR and FQNEAQ (reference sequence). Written as DNA, the CDR3 is TGTGCCAGCAGCTTGGAGACAGGGGTTTATGGCTACACCTTC. Translated: CASSLETGVYGYTF. Complete variable domain (other parts from reference TRBV7-9 and TRBJ1-2): DTGVSQNPRHKITKRGQNVTFRCDPISEHNRLYWYRQTLGQGPEFLTYFQNEAQLEKSRLLSDRFSAERPKGSFSTLEIQRTEQGDSAMYLCASSLETGVYGYTFGSGTRLTVV.

V is TRBV28 and J is TRBJ2-1, with a tentative D call TRBD2 (7 bases). V was cut by 2 bases and J by 8 bases, with 10 bases left in between. Germline V CDR1 and CDR2: MDHEN, SYDVKM. The CDR3 totals 13 residues. This chain's CDR3 is CASSLREGDEQFF. The CDR3 DNA sequence: TGTGCCAGCAGTTTAAGGGAGGGGGATGAGCAGTTCTTC.

The J gene is TRBJ2-2, the V gene TRBV28; D is possibly TRBD2 (5 bases). Germline lookup yields CDR1 MDHEN and CDR2 SYDVKM. The V gene lost 3 bases and the J gene lost 0 bases, with 5 bases spanning the gap. This CDR3 has 14 amino acids. The CDR3: CASSLRANTGELFF. CDR3 sequence (DNA): TGTGCCAGCAGTTTGCGGGCGAACACCGGGGAGCTGTTTTTT.